The 14 T cell receptor beta chains listed next were all sequenced from one sample in a study of Ad26.COV2.S vaccination and SARS-CoV-2 variants. Stated treatment: 19 received Ad26.COV2.S at low or high dose, single or two shots; about 5 received placebo; per-sample allocation not given. Sample collection was performed on day 63 after the first vaccine or placebo injection. Measured with immunoSEQ multiplex PCR; TCRdb has only the in-frame clones, and not every one. The table lists 400,000 to 500,000 clones, 75% to 90% of them singletons. Sequenced material: peripheral blood, taken in a trial of Ad26.COV2.S vaccine versus placebo. These receptors all come from a person aged 18-60 years who received the Ad26.COV2.S COVID-19 vaccine or a placebo.

The chain uses TRBV3-1 (or the pseudogene TRBV3-2) and TRBJ1-5; the D gene is possibly TRBD1 (5 bases). The CDR3 covers 15 residues. V dropped 2 bases and J dropped 5 bases, with 13 bases sitting between them. CDR1 is LGHDT, CDR2 YNNKEL, per germline (reference sequence). CDR3 region: CASSQQWGGDQPQHF. The CDR3 nucleotides are TGTGCCAGCAGCCAACAATGGGGGGGGGATCAGCCCCAGCATTTT.

This sequence joins TRBV2 and TRBJ2-1; D is unclear. The CDR3 consists of 12 residues. Germline V lookup: CDR1 SNHLY, CDR2 FYNNEI. V gave up 6 bases and J gave up 8 bases, with 11 bases separating them. DNA of the CDR3: TGTGCCAGCAGGGACCGAGGTGATGAGCAGTTCTTC. Translating gives CASRDRGDEQFF.

The chain uses TRBV28 and TRBJ1-5; 7 nucleotides line up with TRBD1. CDR3 length equals 15 residues. CDR1 MDHEN and CDR2 SYDVKM come from the germline V gene. With 4 bases clipped from V and 7 bases from J, the junction kept 10 bases outside the gene matches. The CDR3 DNA sequence: TGTGCCAGCAGTTCCCCGGGACAGATCGGACAGCCCCAGCATTTT. This gives the protein CASSSPGQIGQPQHF.

Turning to this clone: The sample holds other DNA sequences that translate to the same CDR3. In DNA, the CDR3 is TGTGCCAGCAGTTACTGGACGGAAGCTTTCTTT. This encodes CASSYWTEAFF. The chain couples TRBV6-5 to TRBJ1-1; D is ambiguous. V was clipped by 1 base and J by 8 bases, with 5 bases between them. The CDR3 totals 11 residues. Germline CDR1 is MNHEY and CDR2 is SVGAGI.

The gene calls are TRBV7-9 and TRBJ2-3; the D gene is possibly TRBD2 (5 bases). This CDR3 region has 16 residues. Germline loops: CDR1 SEHNR, CDR2 FQNEAQ (reference sequence). The V gene lost 0 bases and the J gene lost 4 bases, with 14 bases spanning the gap. The CDR3 here is CASSLARDPGADTQYF. The CDR3 region has the DNA TGTGCCAGCAGCTTAGCTAGAGACCCCGGGGCAGATACGCAGTATTTT.

The chain is built from TRBV28 and TRBJ1-6; the D gene is possibly TRBD1 (6 bases). The CDR3 loop spans 14 amino acids. From germline, CDR1 is MDHEN and CDR2 SYDVKM. Trimming shortened V by 6 bases and J by 2 bases, and 8 bases separated the two germline ends. The CDR3 is CASRGGPYNSPLHF. DNA for the CDR3: TGTGCCAGCAGAGGGGGGCCCTATAATTCACCCCTCCACTTT.

This chain connects TRBV18 to TRBJ2-3, with 8 positions matching TRBD2. The germline gives CDR1 KGHSH, CDR2 LQKENI. The CDR3 runs to 14 residues. V was clipped by 0 bases and J by 4 bases; unmatched bases: 0. Here the CDR3 DNA reads TGTGCCAGCTCACCACCGGGACTAGCAGATACGCAGTATTTT. This sequence encodes CASSPPGLADTQYF.

The chain joins TRBV2 to TRBJ2-4; a possible D gene is TRBD1 (6 bases). Trimming took off 6 bases at V and 6 bases at J, with 9 bases between the two ends. The CDR3 is 12 residues long. Germline CDR1 is SNHLY and CDR2 is FYNNEI. The CDR3 spells CASSQGGNIQYF. For the CDR3, the DNA is TGTGCCAGCAGCCAAGGGGGAAACATTCAGTACTTC. The full variable domain, with the rest looked up from reference TRBV2 and TRBJ2-4, is EPEVTQTPSHQVTQMGQEVILRCVPISNHLYFYWYRQILGQKVEFLVSFYNNEISEKSEIFDDQFSVERPDGSNFTLKIRSTKLEDSAMYFCASSQGGNIQYFGAGTRLSVL.

The V gene is TRBV5-1, the J gene TRBJ2-6; 7 nucleotides agree with TRBD1. Germline V gene data show CDR1 as SGHRS and CDR2 as YFSETQ. This CDR3 is built from 16 residues. The V gene end was trimmed by 1 base and the J gene end by 2 bases; junction bases not matched to a gene: 3. For the CDR3, the DNA is TGCGCCAGCAGCTTGACAGGGGTAGCTGGGGCCAACGTCCTGACTTTC. Translated, it gives CASSLTGVAGANVLTF.

The gene calls are TRBV7-9 and TRBJ2-1; possibly TRBD1 for D (7 bases). V was cut by 4 bases and J by 10 bases, with 11 bases left in between. Looked up from germline, CDR1 is SEHNR and CDR2 is FQNEAQ (reference sequence). The CDR3 length is 12 residues. The CDR3 DNA reads as TGTGCCAGCAGCTGGCGGGACAGCGAGCAGTTCTTC. Its protein is CASSWRDSEQFF.

V and J are TRBV7-3 and TRBJ2-2, with 11 bases identical to TRBD2. The CDR3 length is 15 residues. V dropped 4 bases and J dropped 4; count of bases not matched to a gene: 2. Germline V gene sequence: CDR1 SGHTA, CDR2 FQGTGA. CDR3 nucleotides: TGTGCCAGCAGCTCCCTAGCGGGAGGCACCGGGGAGCTGTTTTTT. Its translation: CASSSLAGGTGELFF.

This rearrangement joins TRBV5-5 to TRBJ2-7, with 7 bases aligning to TRBD1. J lost 6 bases, V lost 0 bases, and 3 bases had no gene match. From germline, CDR1 is SGHKS and CDR2 YYEKEE (reference sequence). The CDR3 is made up of 13 amino acids. CDR3 region: CASSLEGGSEQYV. CDR3 DNA: TGTGCCAGCAGCTTGGAAGGGGGCTCCGAGCAGTACGTC.

The CDR3 loop is CASTTQGARVSPLHF. The CDR3 region has the DNA TGTGCCAGTACTACGCAGGGGGCACGAGTTTCACCCCTCCACTTT. V is TRBV19 and J is TRBJ1-6, with 8 bases identical to TRBD1. The CDR3 is 15 amino acids. The germline V gene encodes CDR1 LNHDA and CDR2 SQIVND (reference sequence). V was pared by 7 bases and J by 9 bases, with 11 bases of the junction left unmatched.

This CDR3 reads CASSRPGLQETQYF. CDR3 coding DNA: TGTGCCAGTAGTAGGCCGGGGCTCCAAGAGACCCAGTACTTC. The chain couples TRBV19 to TRBJ2-5; the D gene could be TRBD1 or TRBD2 (5 bases each). Germline values: CDR1 LNHDA, CDR2 SQIVND (reference sequence). Trimming cost V 4 bases and J 1 base, with 10 bases left between them. The CDR3 sequence is 14 residues long.